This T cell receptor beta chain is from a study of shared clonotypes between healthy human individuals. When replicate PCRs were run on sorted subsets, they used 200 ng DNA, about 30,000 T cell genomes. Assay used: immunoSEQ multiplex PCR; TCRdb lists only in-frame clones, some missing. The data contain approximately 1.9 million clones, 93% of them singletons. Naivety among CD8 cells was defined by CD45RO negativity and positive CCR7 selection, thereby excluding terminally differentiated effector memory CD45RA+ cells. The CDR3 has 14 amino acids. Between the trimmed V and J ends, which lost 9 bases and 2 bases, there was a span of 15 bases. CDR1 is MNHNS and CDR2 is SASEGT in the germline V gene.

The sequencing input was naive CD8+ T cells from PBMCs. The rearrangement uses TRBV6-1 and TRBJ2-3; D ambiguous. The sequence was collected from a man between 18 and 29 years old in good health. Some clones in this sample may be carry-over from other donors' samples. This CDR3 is CASESLKYTDTQYF. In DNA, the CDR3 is TGTGCCAGTGAGTCCCTCAAATACACAGATACGCAGTATTTT.